This is a list of T cell receptor beta chains from one sample in a study of response to subunit inactivated influenza vaccine. Each CDR3 protein gets one entry after TCRdb re-called the RT-PCR reads with MiXCR. The table shows more than 700,000 distinct CDR3 sequences, with around 21% occurring only once. This sample comprised PBMCs from blood, obtained about 5 days after vaccination. All receptors derive from a man over 45 who received an inactivated influenza vaccine. Both conserved end residues are trimmed from each CDR3. Fields, in order: D gene, CDR3 length, J gene, clone size, V gene, CDR3 protein. D genes are given only for firm matches. Rows give clone size only sometimes, using once, few, many, or a class for an expanded clone.

>TRBD2|14|TRBJ2-5|many|TRBV20-1
SARQFGGGIQETQY
>TRBD2|15|TRBJ2-3|few|TRBV4-2
ASSQGTSGASTDTQY
>-|12|TRBJ2-1|-|TRBV29-1
SVEDQYGGAEQF
>TRBD2|13|TRBJ2-5|-|TRBV9
ASSVVAGAQETQY
>TRBD2|11|TRBJ2-7|many|TRBV29-1
SVVPLAGHEQY
>TRBD2|19|TRBJ2-3|-|TRBV11-2
ASSAHRGLAGRTVTTDTQY
>TRBD1|15|TRBJ2-2|-|TRBV7-8
ASSWRTGGSETGELF
>TRBD1|12|TRBJ1-1|many|TRBV4-2
ASSQEDRGTEAF
>-|13|TRBJ2-5|many|TRBV7-2
ASSSLRDAQETQY
>-|13|TRBJ2-7|-|TRBV7-2
ASSSPGTLRYEQY
>-|14|TRBJ2-7|many|TRBV6-1
ASRGIGDSIFYEQY
>TRBD2|14|TRBJ2-1|few|TRBV7-9
ASSHSGGEGYNEQF
>TRBD2|12|TRBJ2-5|-|TRBV20-1
SARESGGGETQY
>TRBD1|10|TRBJ1-1|-|TRBV20-1
SARLDRDTAF
>-|11|TRBJ1-5|-|TRBV7-2
ASSLRGAQPQH
>-|11|TRBJ1-5|many|TRBV12-3/TRBV12-4
ASRGQGNQPQH
>-|12|TRBJ1-5|-|TRBV5-5
ASSAQGSDQPQH